This passage covers 31 T cell receptor beta chains from one sample sequenced in a study of molecular identifiers for immune sequencing clone quantification. One entry per CDR3 protein, called by TCRdb with MiXCR from the PCR reads. The data hold about 640,000 distinct CDR3 sequences, with 20% observed a single time. The sequenced material came from naive CD8+ T cells from blood, with Jurkat cell RNA spiked in. Subset meaning: FACS-sorted CD8+CD4-CCR7+CD45RA+ naive T cells. The receptors come from a human donor in good health. Some libraries in this study had Jurkat cell RNA spiked in.

This clonotype came up many times. This chain joins TRBV5-6 and TRBJ2-1; no reliable D call. V lost 0 bases and J 5 bases, leaving 3 bases between the germline ends. The CDR3 is 12 residues long. Germline V gene sequence: CDR1 SGHDT, CDR2 YYEEEE. The CDR3 region is CASSLEHNEQFF. In nucleotides, the CDR3 is TGTGCCAGCAGCTTGGAACACAATGAGCAGTTCTTC.

This clonotype has ten or more counts. The chain carries TRBV12-3 or TRBV12-4 and TRBJ1-4, with TRBD1 as a possible D gene (5 bases). The CDR3 loop spans 16 amino acids. With 6 bases removed from V and 14 bases from J, the gap between germline ends came to 28 bases. Written as DNA, the CDR3 is TGTGCCAGCAGCTTGGGAGCGACAGCTACCCTATCGATTCTGTTTTTT. Protein sequence: CASSLGATATLSILFF.

As for this clonotype: One base away lies a much larger clone, so this may be a sequencing read error. The rearrangement joins TRBV6-5 to TRBJ2-7; D remains unclear. CDR1 and CDR2 from the germline V gene are MNHEY and SVGAGI. The CDR3 runs to 13 residues. V was pared by 5 bases and J by 3 bases, with 11 bases between. Here the CDR3 DNA reads TGTGCCAGCAGTCACGGCCCGAACTACGAGCAGTACTTC. Its translation: CASSHGPNYEQYF.

This clonotype was observed at least ten times. The chain couples TRBV28 to TRBJ2-2, with D uncertain. From germline, CDR1 is MDHEN and CDR2 SYDVKM. V lost 2 bases and J lost 6, with 1 base in between. The CDR3 is made up of 11 amino acids. CDR3 sequence: CASSLPGELFF. CDR3 in DNA: TGTGCCAGCAGTTTACCCGGGGAGCTGTTTTTT.

A few counts support this clonotype. The chain employs TRBV12-3 or TRBV12-4 and TRBJ2-1; D ambiguous. Trimming pared 5 bases from V and 0 bases from J, leaving 11 bases between. The CDR3 covers 15 residues. In DNA form, the CDR3 reads TGTGCCAGCAGTGTCCGATTAAGCTCCTACAATGAGCAGTTCTTC. It translates to CASSVRLSSYNEQFF.

Many counts were recorded for this clonotype. V is TRBV4-3 and J is TRBJ2-7, with a tentative D call TRBD2 (6 bases). V lost 0 bases, J lost 4 bases, and 10 bases lay in between. Germline loops: CDR1 LGHNA, CDR2 YSLEER. The CDR3 extends over 14 amino acids. The CDR3 DNA reads as TGCGCCAGCAGCCAAGATTATGGGGGGTACGAGCAGTACTTC. Translated: CASSQDYGGYEQYF.

This clonotype was seen ten or more times. This chain connects TRBV6-5 to TRBJ2-2; TRBD1 is a possible D gene (6 bases). CDR1 and CDR2 (germline): MNHEY, SVGAGI. V dropped 5 bases and J dropped 5 bases, with 18 bases sitting between them. The CDR3 has 16 residues. CDR3 residues: CASSPTGILVTGELFF. The DNA for the CDR3 is TGTGCCAGCAGTCCTACAGGGATTTTAGTGACCGGGGAGCTGTTTTTT.

This clonotype was counted a single time. A read error may be the cause here, since a much bigger clone is one base away. The chain has TRBV5-6 and TRBJ2-3; no clear D. V lost 0 bases and J 9 bases, leaving 14 bases between the germline ends. Germline V gives CDR1 SGHDT, CDR2 YYEEEE. This CDR3 spans 14 amino acids. The CDR3 DNA is TGTGCCAGCAGCTTGGAAGATGCACGGATAACGCAGTATTTT. Its translation: CASSLEDARITQYF.

In its sample, this clonotype was seen a few times. The chain carries TRBV25-1 and TRBJ2-1, with no clear D. Germline V lookup: CDR1 MGHDK, CDR2 SYGVNS. V lost 3 bases and J 0 bases, leaving 12 bases between the germline ends. The CDR3 sequence is 16 residues long. Here the CDR3 reads CASSDTTTSSYNEQFF. The DNA of the CDR3 is TGTGCCAGCAGTGACACCACTACGAGCTCCTACAATGAGCAGTTCTTC.

This clonotype was seen more than once but under ten times. The V call is TRBV4-1, the J call TRBJ1-5; no firm D call. Germline-derived CDR1 and CDR2 are MGHRA and YSYEKL. Trimming cost V 0 bases and J 7 bases, with 16 bases left between them. The length of the CDR3 is 16 residues. CDR3 in amino acids: CASSQDPLGGGQPQHF. The CDR3 nucleotides read TGCGCCAGCAGCCAAGATCCCCTAGGCGGAGGGCAGCCCCAGCATTTT.

As to this clonotype: One end of the junction is discordant with germline, which a read error may explain. V usage is TRBV5-3 and J usage is TRBJ1-5, with 8 bases aligning to TRBD1. TRBV5-3 is identified as an open reading frame with a role that is uncertain. The CDR3 is 14 amino acids. The CDR3 nucleotides are TGTGCCAGCAGCCCGGGGACAGGAAATCAGCCCCAGCGTTTT. The encoded protein is CASSPGTGNQPQRF.

The chain has TRBV5-1 and TRBJ2-7; the match to TRBD1 covers 9 bases. CDR3 size: 16 residues. Germline V gene lookup returns CDR1 SGHRS and CDR2 YFSETQ. The V gene end was trimmed by 4 bases and the J gene end by 3 bases; junction bases not matched to a gene: 11. The CDR3 here is CASSMGQGKVGYEQYF. Here the CDR3 DNA reads TGCGCCAGCAGCATGGGACAGGGAAAAGTTGGCTACGAGCAGTACTTC.

This clonotype was seen repeatedly, ten times or more. The V call is TRBV29-1, the J call TRBJ2-2; D is tentatively TRBD1 or TRBD2 (5 bases each). The V gene lost 1 base and the J gene lost 3 bases, with 12 bases spanning the gap. The CDR3 is 15 amino acids. Germline V gene sequence: CDR1 SQVTM, CDR2 ANQGSEA. CDR3 protein: CSVEVWGRDTGELFF. DNA for the CDR3: TGCAGCGTTGAAGTCTGGGGGAGAGACACCGGGGAGCTGTTTTTT.

The chain carries TRBV6-2 or TRBV6-3 and TRBJ2-7; TRBD1 aligns across 10 bases. The CDR3 loop spans 16 amino acids. Germline-derived CDR1 and CDR2 are MNHEY and SVGEGT. Losses at the gene ends were 2 bases for V and 2 bases for J; bases not matched to a gene: 6. The CDR3: CASSYRTGGGTYEQYF. Written as DNA, the CDR3 is TGTGCCAGCAGTTACCGGACAGGGGGAGGGACCTACGAGCAGTACTTC.

The sample holds many counts of this clonotype. The chain employs TRBV19 and TRBJ1-1; D remains unclear. CDR1 is LNHDA and CDR2 is SQIVND in the germline V gene (reference sequence). There are 13 residues in the CDR3. The V end lost 0 bases, the J end lost 5 bases, and 7 bases lay between the germline ends. The CDR3 sequence is CASSIDLMTEAFF. The CDR3 coding sequence is TGTGCCAGTAGTATAGATCTAATGACTGAAGCTTTCTTT.

This clonotype has a count of ten or more. The junction departs from germline at one end; a sequencing error may be responsible. The chain recombines TRBV2 with TRBJ1-5; D unresolved. Looked up from germline, CDR1 is SNHLY and CDR2 is FYNNEI. This CDR3 spans 14 amino acids. This CDR3 is CASSEVLDYQPQHF. In nucleotides, the CDR3 is TGTGCCAGCAGCGAAGTCTTGGACTATCAGCCCCAGCATTTT.

The V gene is TRBV27, the J gene TRBJ2-1, with 9 bases that match TRBD1. The V and J ends lost 8 bases and 6 bases, in that order; junction bases with no gene match: 8. Germline V gene data show CDR1 as MNHEY and CDR2 as SMNVEV (reference sequence). The CDR3 length is 14 residues. The CDR3 here is CASGGTGLGNEQFF. In DNA form, the CDR3 reads TGTGCCAGCGGAGGGACAGGGCTGGGCAATGAGCAGTTCTTC.

This clonotype was observed many times. The chain joins TRBV20-1 to TRBJ2-1, with 9 positions matching TRBD2. The CDR3 spans 14 residues. The germline gives CDR1 DFQATT, CDR2 SNEGSKA (reference sequence). The V and J ends lost 0 bases and 9 bases, in that order; junction bases with no gene match: 6. The CDR3, as DNA: TGCAGTGCTAGAGACCCCGGGACTAGCAGTGAGCAGTTCTTC. Protein sequence: CSARDPGTSSEQFF.

This clonotype has only a few counts. The chain has TRBV11-3 and TRBJ2-7; a weak D match, TRBD1 (6 bases). Trimming cost V 5 bases and J 4 bases, with 12 bases left between them. This CDR3 is built from 13 residues. CDR1 and CDR2 (germline): SGHNT, YENEEA. In DNA form, the CDR3 reads TGTGCCAGCAGCCCGGCTACAGGGTACGAGCAGTACTTC. Translation: CASSPATGYEQYF.

A few counts support this clonotype. This chain connects TRBV3-2 to TRBJ1-4; TRBD1, the table's D call, was not compared with the DNA. TRBV3-2 is listed as a pseudogene. The CDR3 totals 19 residues. CDR3 in DNA: TGTGCCAGCAGCCAAGATCTTAGAGAGGTGCAACAGGGTAATGAAAAACTGTTTTTT. It translates to CASSQDLREVQQGNEKLFF.

In this sample, this clonotype turned up a few times. This sequence joins TRBV7-9 and TRBJ1-1; D perhaps matches TRBD1 (5 bases). The V end lost 4 bases, the J end lost 6 bases, and 18 bases lay between the germline ends. CDR3 length equals 15 residues. The germline V gene encodes CDR1 SEHNR and CDR2 FQNEAQ (reference sequence). This CDR3 is CASSSLGGTKAEAFF. CDR3 nucleotide sequence: TGTGCCAGCAGCTCACTTGGGGGGACGAAGGCTGAAGCTTTCTTT.

This clonotype showed up just a few times. The chain is built from TRBV7-9 and TRBJ2-2; TRBD1 matches at 7 bases. V lost 8 bases, J lost 0 bases, and 9 bases stayed unmatched. Germline lookup yields CDR1 SEHNR and CDR2 FQNEAQ (reference sequence). This CDR3 spans 16 amino acids. This CDR3 reads CASPHGDRANTGELFF. DNA for the CDR3: TGTGCCAGCCCGCATGGTGACAGGGCGAACACCGGGGAGCTGTTTTTT. The full variable domain, rest sourced from reference TRBV7-9 and TRBJ2-2, is DTGVSQNPRHKITKRGQNVTFRCDPISEHNRLYWYRQTLGQGPEFLTYFQNEAQLEKSRLLSDRFSAERPKGSFSTLEIQRTEQGDSAMYLCASPHGDRANTGELFFGEGSRLTVL.

This clonotype was recorded many times. The chain is built from TRBV7-2 and TRBJ1-5; no firm D call. The germline gives CDR1 SGHTA, CDR2 FQGNSA. This CDR3 spans 16 amino acids. The V end was cut by 1 base, the J end by 0 bases, with 10 bases between. In nucleotides, the CDR3 is TGTGCCAGCAGCTTAGAGGTGGACTATAGCAATCAGCCCCAGCATTTT. Translation: CASSLEVDYSNQPQHF. The whole variable domain, remainder taken from reference TRBV7-2 and TRBJ1-5, is GAGVSQSPSNKVTEKGKDVELRCDPISGHTALYWYRQSLGQGLEFLIYFQGNSAPDKSGLPSDRFSAERTGGSVSTLTIQRTQQEDSAVYLCASSLEVDYSNQPQHFGDGTRLSIL.

This clonotype was recorded at least ten times. The J gene is TRBJ2-3, the V gene TRBV7-9; the D is unclear. The CDR3 sequence is 12 residues long. Trimming shortened V by 2 bases and J by 6 bases, and 6 bases separated the two germline ends. Germline V gene lookup returns CDR1 SEHNR and CDR2 FQNEAQ (reference sequence). The CDR3 coding sequence is TGTGCCAGCAGCTTAATTGAGGATACGCAGTATTTT. This sequence encodes CASSLIEDTQYF.

This clonotype was recorded many times. The chain couples TRBV30 to TRBJ1-1; D possibly corresponds to TRBD1 (6 bases). V lost 8 bases and J 9 bases, leaving 13 bases between the germline ends. The CDR3 contains 10 residues. Germline values: CDR1 GTSNPN, CDR2 SVGIG (reference sequence). The CDR3 DNA reads as TGTGCCGGGACACAAATACAAGCTTTCTTT. Translation gives CAGTQIQAFF.

A word on this clonotype: Since a much larger clone is just one base distant, this may be a read error. The J gene is TRBJ2-2, the V gene TRBV11-2; D might be TRBD2 (5 bases). This CDR3 spans 14 amino acids. CDR1 and CDR2 (germline): SGHAT, FQNNGV. The CDR3 DNA reads as TGTGCCGGCAGCTTAGATCGAGCGGCCGGGGAGCTGTTTTTT. Its translation is CAGSLDRAAGELFF.

This clonotype has a count of ten or more. The chain recombines TRBV4-3 with TRBJ2-4, with 7 bases lining up with TRBD2. From germline, CDR1 is LGHNA and CDR2 YSLEER. V was clipped by 3 bases and J by 0 bases; unmatched bases: 5. The CDR3 consists of 16 residues. The CDR3 coding sequence is TGCGCCAGCAGCCACACTAGCGACTTAGCCAAAAACATTCAGTACTTC. Residues: CASSHTSDLAKNIQYF.

This clonotype was found many times. The chain joins TRBV19 to TRBJ1-1; TRBD1 is a possible D gene (5 bases). V was cut by 3 bases and J by 7 bases, with 9 bases left in between. Germline lookup yields CDR1 LNHDA and CDR2 SQIVND (reference sequence). The CDR3 covers 12 residues. This CDR3 is CASSMGVLEAFF. The CDR3 DNA reads as TGTGCCAGTAGTATGGGGGTCCTTGAAGCTTTCTTT.

Worth noting for this clonotype: At one of its ends the junction is not consistent with the germline gene, which may arise from a read error. This chain joins TRBV7-9 and TRBJ2-2; possibly TRBD1 or TRBD2 for D (5 bases each). The CDR3 sequence is 16 residues long. Germline V gene data show CDR1 as SEHNR and CDR2 as FQNEAQ (reference sequence). The CDR3, as DNA: TGTGCCAGCAGCCCCCCGCGAGGGGTGAACACCGGGGAGCGGTTTTTT. Its translation is CASSPPRGVNTGERFF.

Only a few counts were recorded for this clonotype. The chain joins TRBV2 to TRBJ2-2, with D perhaps TRBD1 (6 bases). Trimming left V 4 bases short and J 4 bases short, with 16 bases between. This CDR3 has 16 residues. Per germline, CDR1 SNHLY and CDR2 FYNNEI. CDR3 amino acids: CASSVANRDRTGELFF. CDR3 DNA: TGTGCCAGCAGTGTAGCCAACAGGGACCGCACCGGGGAGCTGTTTTTT. Based on the CDR3 plus reference TRBV2 and TRBJ2-2, the full variable domain is EPEVTQTPSHQVTQMGQEVILRCVPISNHLYFYWYRQILGQKVEFLVSFYNNEISEKSEIFDDQFSVERPDGSNFTLKIRSTKLEDSAMYFCASSVANRDRTGELFFGEGSRLTVL.

As for this clonotype: A read error is possible here, since a much larger clone lies one base away. V gene TRBV10-3 combines with J gene TRBJ2-1, with D perhaps matching TRBD1 (5 bases). Germline V CDR1 and CDR2: ENHRY, SYGVKD. CDR3 length: 15 residues. The CDR3 DNA is TGTGCCATCAGTGACCCGAGAGAACAGGCTTATGAGCAGCTCTTC. It yields the protein CAISDPREQAYEQLF.